This T cell receptor beta chain emerged from a study of long-term antiretroviral therapy in people with HIV. This clone has only one observation. Looked up from germline, CDR1 is LNHDA and CDR2 is SQIVND (reference sequence). CDR3 length: 14 residues. V was cut by 10 bases and J by 6 bases, with 22 bases left in between. At the survey level, the v3.0 immunoSEQ assay was run. Clones were read by immunoSEQ multiplex PCR, and TCRdb kept only the in-frame ones, dropping some. Of 20,000 to 30,000 clones listed, 84% are singletons. The receptor's source is a man aged 45-65 years with HIV. The specimen comprised unsorted PBMCs, sampled 3 years after starting antiretroviral therapy. The chain carries TRBV19 and TRBJ2-7, with D perhaps being TRBD1 or TRBD2 (5 bases each). This CDR3 is CATQWSAEGPEQYF. In DNA, the CDR3 is TGTGCCACCCAATGGTCGGCTGAGGGACCCGAGCAGTACTTC.